This entry features one TCR beta chain sequence. The data were taken from a study of blood T cell repertoires in COVID-19. Study as a whole: PBMCs, B-cell-depleted T cells, or T cells provided the cDNA or gDNA that made up the material.

Profiling relied on immunoSEQ multiplex PCR, and the TCRdb table lists in-frame clones only, not all of them. The sample carries some 56,000 clones, roughly nine tenths recorded once. Looked up from germline, CDR1 is MNHEY and CDR2 is SVGAGI. Trimming took 0 bases from V and 7 from J; bases not matched to a gene: 3. CDR3 length: 16 amino acids. The sequence was obtained from a woman aged 60-75 years with COVID-19, enrolled during active disease. Source material: peripheral blood. This rearrangement joins TRBV6-5 to TRBJ2-2, with 12 positions matching TRBD2. The CDR3 coding sequence is TGTGCCAGCAGTTACTCGCTAGCGGGAGGGGTCGGGGAGCTGTTTTTT. The encoded protein is CASSYSLAGGVGELFF.